This T cell receptor beta chain was captured in a study of T cell clonality in common variable immunodeficiency. Study results and caveats: Reportedly, TCR beta sequences from common variable immunodeficiency showed fewer deletions and N-nucleotide insertions. Repertoire-complication correlations in CVID were limited by patient heterogeneity.

A remark on this clone: As yet, its antigen is unknown.

CVID and control samples used equivalent genomic DNA input. Data came from immunoSEQ multiplex PCR; TCRdb stores just in-frame clones and leaves some out. There are roughly 42,000 clones in the sample, none observed a single time. The source of this sequence is a human donor with common variable immunodeficiency. Material for sequencing was peripheral blood mononuclear cells.

The CDR3 here is CASSINRVGETQYF. CDR3 DNA, as far as it was read: TGCGCCAGCAGCATCAACAGGGTTGGAGAGACC. This rearrangement joins TRBV5-1 to TRBJ2-5; weak D call: TRBD1 (6 bases). The sequenced fragment ends 3 residues before the CDR3 boundary, so the rest is inferred from the germline J gene. The germline CDR1 and CDR2 sequences are SGHRS and YFSETQ. V was pared by 4 bases and J by 4 bases, with 14 bases between. The CDR3 runs 14 residues.